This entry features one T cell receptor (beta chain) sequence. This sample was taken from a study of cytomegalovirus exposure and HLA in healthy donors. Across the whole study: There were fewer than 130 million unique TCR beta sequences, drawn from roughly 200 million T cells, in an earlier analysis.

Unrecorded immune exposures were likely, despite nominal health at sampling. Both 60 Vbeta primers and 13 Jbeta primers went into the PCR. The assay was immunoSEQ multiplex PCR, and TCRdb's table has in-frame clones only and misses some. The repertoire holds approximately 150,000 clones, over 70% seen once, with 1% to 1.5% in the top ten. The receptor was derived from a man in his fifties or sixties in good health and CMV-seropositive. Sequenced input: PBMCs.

The CDR3 is CASRAEVYEQYF. CDR3 DNA: TGTGCCAGCCGGGCGGAGGTCTACGAGCAGTACTTC. The chain employs TRBV2 and TRBJ2-7; D perhaps matches TRBD2 (5 bases). With 8 bases removed from V and 3 bases from J, the gap between germline ends came to 11 bases. The germline CDR1 and CDR2 sequences are SNHLY and FYNNEI. The CDR3 sequence is 12 residues long.